Following are 23 T cell receptor beta chains from one sample sequenced in a study of radiotherapy plus CTLA-4 blockade in lung cancer. Profiled with immunoSEQ multiplex PCR; TCRdb holds only in-frame clones, not every one. The sample records 100,000 to 150,000 clones, more than 65% being singletons. The sample here was peripheral blood, taken from a patient treated with radiotherapy plus ipilimumab. These receptors came from a human donor with non-small cell lung cancer who had a partial response to radiotherapy plus ipilimumab.

This clone was seen more than once but under ten times. The genes are TRBV20-1 and TRBJ1-1, with TRBD1 matching 9 bases. In germline, CDR1 is DFQATT, CDR2 SNEGSKA (reference sequence). There are 10 residues in the CDR3. V shed 6 bases, J shed 11 bases, and the junction held 4 bases outside the gene matches. The CDR3 region has the DNA TGCAGTGCCCCAGACAGGGGGGCTTTCTTT. Translating gives CSAPDRGAFF.

This clone has only one observation. The chain uses TRBV28 and TRBJ1-1; 8 bases map to TRBD1. The ends lost 5 bases at V and 2 bases at J; junction bases unmatched: 13. Germline values: CDR1 MDHEN, CDR2 SYDVKM. The CDR3 covers 17 residues. CDR3 bases: TGTGCCAGCAGTATCACTCCTCCAGGACAGGGAAACACTGAAGCTTTCTTT. Its protein product is CASSITPPGQGNTEAFF.

The chain carries TRBV6-5 and TRBJ2-3; 9 bases are a match to TRBD2. Germline CDR1 and CDR2: MNHEY and SVGAGI. The CDR3 loop spans 14 amino acids. J gave up 5 bases and V 4 bases, and 4 bases lay outside the gene matches. The CDR3 reads CASSWISGRDTQYF. CDR3 nucleotides: TGTGCCAGCAGTTGGATTAGCGGGAGAGATACGCAGTATTTT.

The chain links TRBV5-1 to TRBJ1-1; D unclear. Trimming left V 5 bases short and J 2 bases short, with 13 bases between. This CDR3 is built from 14 residues. The V gene's germline CDR1 is SGHRS and CDR2 YFSETQ. CDR3 region: CASRPRPGNTEAFF. DNA for the CDR3: TGCGCCAGCAGGCCCCGACCAGGCAACACTGAAGCTTTCTTT.

The chain is built from TRBV4-1 and TRBJ2-3; TRBD1 matches at 9 bases. The CDR3 length is 15 residues. Looked up from germline, CDR1 is MGHRA and CDR2 is YSYEKL. J gave up 4 bases and V 3 bases, and 5 bases lay outside the gene matches. CDR3 amino acids: CASSQVGQGPDTQYF. CDR3 sequence (DNA): TGCGCCAGCAGCCAGGTGGGACAGGGCCCAGATACGCAGTATTTT.

The chain uses TRBV2 and TRBJ2-1; 8 positions agree with TRBD1. The CDR3 covers 15 residues. Losses at the gene ends were 4 bases for V and 0 bases for J; bases not matched to a gene: 2. From germline, CDR1 is SNHLY and CDR2 FYNNEI. The CDR3 nucleotides are TGTGCCAGCAGTGTCGACAGGGGCTCCTACAATGAGCAGTTCTTC. This gives the protein CASSVDRGSYNEQFF.

This clone has a single count. The V gene is TRBV28, the J gene TRBJ1-5; no clear D. The CDR3 runs to 14 residues. Trimming took off 3 bases at V and 6 bases at J, with 12 bases between the two ends. Germline V gene sequence: CDR1 MDHEN, CDR2 SYDVKM. CDR3 sequence: CASSLPLGSQPQHF. Written as DNA, the CDR3 is TGTGCCAGCAGTTTGCCATTGGGGAGTCAGCCCCAGCATTTT.

This chain joins TRBV28 and TRBJ2-3, with 8 bases aligning to TRBD2. Germline loops: CDR1 MDHEN, CDR2 SYDVKM. CDR3 length: 14 amino acids. V lost 6 bases and J lost 1; bases outside the gene matches: 3. Here the CDR3 reads CASRRAGGTDTQYF. In nucleotides, the CDR3 is TGTGCCAGCAGAAGAGCGGGAGGCACAGATACGCAGTATTTT. The entire variable domain, with the rest obtained from reference TRBV28 and TRBJ2-3, is as follows: DVKVTQSSRYLVKRTGEKVFLECVQDMDHENMFWYRQDPGLGLRLIYFSYDVKMKEKGDIPEGYSVSREKKERFSLILESASTNQTSMYLCASRRAGGTDTQYFGPGTRLTVL.

This clone came up a few times. At the DNA level, this CDR3 is encoded by other sequences in the same sample as well. V gene TRBV6-5 combines with J gene TRBJ2-7, with D maybe TRBD1 (6 bases). Germline CDR1 MNHEY, CDR2 SVGAGI. This CDR3 is built from 13 residues. V was pared by 6 bases and J by 3 bases, with 12 bases between. The CDR3 region is CASSRRDNYEQYF. CDR3 DNA: TGTGCCAGCAGCCGCCGGGACAACTACGAGCAGTACTTC.

The V gene is TRBV7-8, the J gene TRBJ2-1, with 8 bases matching TRBD2. After removal of 1 base from V and 1 base from J, the junction contained 6 bases not matched to a gene. This CDR3 is built from 17 residues. Germline CDR1 SGHVS, CDR2 FQNEAQ. As DNA, the CDR3 is TGTGCCAGCAGCTTAGAAGCGGCTAGCGGGTCCTACAATGAGCAGTTCTTC. Translating it yields CASSLEAASGSYNEQFF.

The chain has TRBV28 and TRBJ1-1, with 11 bases lining up with TRBD1. Germline assignment: CDR1 MDHEN and CDR2 SYDVKM. Losses at the gene ends were 6 bases for V and 7 bases for J; bases not matched to a gene: 4. This CDR3 has 13 residues. The CDR3 is CASRGQGDLEAFF. The CDR3 DNA reads TGTGCCAGCAGGGGACAGGGGGACCTTGAAGCTTTCTTT.

The chain is built from TRBV18 and TRBJ2-2, with 8 nucleotides matching TRBD2. The germline V gene encodes CDR1 KGHSH and CDR2 LQKENI. The CDR3 covers 20 residues. With 6 bases clipped from V and 1 base from J, the junction kept 19 bases outside the gene matches. The CDR3 loop reads CASSTNEGLALIGNTGELFF. In nucleotides, the CDR3 is TGTGCCAGCTCTACCAATGAAGGACTAGCCCTAATAGGGAACACCGGGGAGCTGTTTTTT.

The V and J genes are TRBV7-9 and TRBJ2-5; 7 bases agree with TRBD1. V gave up 3 bases and J gave up 1 base; unmatched junction bases: 8. Germline assignment: CDR1 SEHNR and CDR2 FQNEAQ (reference sequence). The CDR3 is 16 amino acids. In DNA form, the CDR3 reads TGTGCCAGCAGCTTGGGTCTAGGGGGCCTCCAAGAGACCCAGTACTTC. Residues: CASSLGLGGLQETQYF.

This sequence joins TRBV9 and TRBJ2-1, with 9 nucleotides matching TRBD2. The junction had 13 bases not matched to a gene; V was cut back by 3 bases and J by 9 bases. The germline V gene encodes CDR1 SGDLS and CDR2 YYNGEE. This CDR3 is built from 16 residues. The CDR3 loop is CASSAGGIAGASEQFF. The CDR3, as DNA: TGTGCCAGCAGCGCGGGAGGGATAGCGGGAGCGAGTGAGCAGTTCTTC.

In nucleotides, the CDR3 is TGTGCCAGCAGTTCCCCCGCAACTAATGAAAAACTGTTTTTT. Encoded protein: CASSSPATNEKLFF. The chain carries TRBV6-5 and TRBJ1-4; the D is unclear. Per the germline V gene, CDR1 is MNHEY and CDR2 is SVGAGI. This CDR3 is 14 amino acids long. V lost 4 bases to trimming and J lost 0 bases, with 6 bases between them.

This sequence joins TRBV21-1 and TRBJ2-3; TRBD2 reflects the table's D call only, with no check against the DNA. TRBV21-1 is labeled a pseudogene. This CDR3 spans 14 amino acids. CDR3 loop: CFQTSGSTADTQYF. CDR3 sequence (DNA): TGTTTCCAAACTAGCGGTTCAACAGCAGATACGCAGTATTTT.

The chain has TRBV27 and TRBJ2-7; 7 nucleotides line up with TRBD1. After removal of 6 bases from V and 6 bases from J, the junction contained 14 bases not matched to a gene. The germline gives CDR1 MNHEY, CDR2 SMNVEV (reference sequence). The CDR3 contains 15 residues. CDR3 in DNA: TGTGCCAGCAGAAGACAAACAGGGGCACCTGGCGAGCAGTACGTC. Amino acid sequence: CASRRQTGAPGEQYV.

CDR3 region: CASSLSLAGAVAYNEQFF. CDR3 bases: TGTGCCAGCAGCTTAAGCCTAGCGGGAGCCGTGGCCTACAATGAGCAGTTCTTC. This chain links TRBV13 with TRBJ2-1; 10 bases are shared with TRBD2. V lost 2 bases to trimming and J lost 2 bases; unmatched junction nucleotides: 9. Germline values: CDR1 PRHDT, CDR2 FYEKMQ (reference sequence). The CDR3 has 18 residues.

The rearrangement joins TRBV5-4 to TRBJ2-3; 7 bases map to TRBD2. The CDR3 contains 15 residues. The germline gives CDR1 SGHNT, CDR2 YYREEE (reference sequence). J was trimmed by 3 bases and V by 7 bases; bases with no gene match: 11. The CDR3 region has the DNA TGTGCCAGCGGACCCCACACGGGGGGAACAGATACGCAGTATTTT. Encoded protein: CASGPHTGGTDTQYF.

CDR3 nucleotide sequence: TGTGCCAGCAGCTTAGGCGGGACAGACACTAACTATGGCTACACCTTC. Its protein product is CASSLGGTDTNYGYTF. This rearrangement joins TRBV11-2 to TRBJ1-2, with 7 nucleotides matching TRBD1. After removal of 1 base from V and 0 bases from J, the junction contained 5 bases not matched to a gene. Germline V lookup: CDR1 SGHAT, CDR2 FQNNGV. The CDR3 loop spans 16 amino acids.

This chain connects TRBV2 to TRBJ1-5, with no clear D. Trimming left V 3 bases short and J 0 bases short, with 15 bases between. The CDR3 totals 17 residues. Germline V gives CDR1 SNHLY, CDR2 FYNNEI. The CDR3 is CASSELARTDSNQPQHF. The CDR3 nucleotides read TGTGCCAGCAGTGAGTTGGCAAGGACTGATAGCAATCAGCCCCAGCATTTT.

This clone was seen a handful of times. The CDR3 coding sequence is TGTGCCAGCAGGGATTCTAGCGGAACCTACGAGCAGTACTTC. This gives the protein CASRDSSGTYEQYF. The genes are TRBV28 and TRBJ2-7, with 7 bases aligning to TRBD2. The CDR3 runs to 14 residues. V shed 6 bases and J 2 bases; nucleotides not matched to a gene: 7. Germline V CDR1 and CDR2: MDHEN, SYDVKM.

This rearrangement joins TRBV11-1 to TRBJ1-1; 8 bases map to TRBD1. Germline lookup yields CDR1 SGHAT and CDR2 FQDESV (reference sequence). With V trimmed by 0 bases and J by 5 bases, 5 bases remained unmatched. This CDR3 spans 15 amino acids. The CDR3 bases are TGTGCCAGCAGCTTAGCAACAGGGGGTAGGACTGAAGCTTTCTTT. Translated: CASSLATGGRTEAFF.